The clone carrying this T cell receptor (beta chain) has a single count. Its specificity is unknown. Measured with immunoSEQ multiplex PCR; TCRdb has only the in-frame clones, and not every one. The sample lists tens of thousands of clones; under 80% were seen once. These data are taken from a study of CD4 T cells in relation to SARS-CoV-2 and coronaviruses. Study at large: PBMCs were cultured with antigen for less than twelve days before TCR beta sequencing.

Naive or memory CD4+ cells were cultured 1:1 with T cell-depleted PBMCs plus CEF. This CDR3 has 15 residues. Sequenced sample: memory CD4+ T cells from PBMCs, cultured in vitro. The chain joins TRBV21-1 to TRBJ2-7; TRBD2, the table's D call, was not compared with the DNA. TRBV21-1 is tagged as a pseudogene. This clonotype was sampled from an adult with COVID-19. CDR3 region: CASSKGTGTDYEQYF. The CDR3 DNA reads TGTGCCAGCAGCAAAGGTACCGGGACTGACTACGAGCAGTACTTC.